This T cell receptor (beta chain) was recorded in a study of read filtering for tumor transcriptome and immune sequencing. Molecular barcoded adaptors covering alpha/delta and beta/gamma chains were used on roughly 400 ng RNA. Using its own MiXCR run on the reads, TCRdb lists one record per CDR3 protein. The table records some 140,000 distinct CDR3 sequences, about 12% of them present only once. This clonotype appeared many times. CDR3 length equals 11 residues. Germline assignment: CDR1 MNHNY and CDR2 SVGAGI (reference sequence). Trimming stripped 2 bases from V and 4 bases from J, with 3 bases between.

The receptor comes from a donor at least 40 years old with multiple myeloma. The specimen was a population of CD138-negative cells sorted from bone marrow. The V call is TRBV6-6, the J call TRBJ2-7; no reliable D call. The CDR3 region has the DNA TGTGCCAGCAGTTACAAATACGAGCAGTACTTC. Amino acid sequence: CASSYKYEQYF.